This T cell receptor (beta chain) stems from a study of a mutant IDH1 vaccine in newly diagnosed glioma (dated by TCRdb to about 2021). Study-level background: Eight vaccinations were administered to patients in weeks 1, 3, 5, 7, 11, 15, 19 and 23, corresponding to visits V03 through V10. For exploratory analyses, longitudinal TCRB deep sequencing was carried out in about 26 treated patients wherever samples were available. Of the approximately 34 patients who were treated, 62.5% were male and approximately 38% were female, and the mean age was approximately 40 years. Vaccination was initiated 4-6 weeks after radiotherapy alone, or concurrently with temozolomide cycles in the chemotherapy-containing groups. Six visits were used for peripheral blood collection: V03 (baseline), V05, V07, V10, V12 and V13. Before enrollment, patients had received standard therapy of radiotherapy alone, temozolomide alone, or radiochemotherapy with temozolomide; most received the combination.

Summary of the overall study and its limitations: Selection of PBMC samples for TCRB deep sequencing was based on availability. Pseudoprogression appeared unrelated to alterations in the top peripheral T cell clonotypes detected by TCRB sequencing. According to the authors, sample limitations meant that analyses of patient blood samples could not be reproduced. Immune responses induced by the vaccine were seen in about 93% of patients across multiple MHC alleles.

Library preparation used the immunoSEQ multiplex PCR assay. Following the manufacturer's protocol, the hsTCRB Kit was used to amplify rearranged TCR beta chain sequences. Sequencing of TCRB libraries was carried out on an Illumina MiSeq. Processing in the source paper ran as follows. Demultiplexing, trimming and gene mapping were performed with the kit vendor's proprietary platform. The table comes from immuneACCESS by way of TCRdb, which keeps in-frame sequences with V and J called. Part of the clones is missing from these tables; in studies checked, under half for an unresolved V gene and the rest for unknown reasons. That table furnishes V, J and clone size, whereas the DNA furnished D and trimming. This sample gives some 51,000 clones in total; roughly 78% of them show up just once. Of the sample, over 4.5% falls within the top ten clones. The time point label, as the study defines it: week 5, during vaccination. Every vaccine dose consisted of 300 ug of a 20-mer mutant IDH1 peptide in Montanide, administered subcutaneously together with topical imiquimod. All donors had newly diagnosed IDH1-mutant astrocytomas of WHO grade 3 or 4 that showed loss of nuclear ATRX. The samples were drawn from NOA16, a multicentre, single-arm, open-label phase I trial in Germany that tested a mutant IDH1 peptide vaccine in humans for the first time. The DNeasy Blood and Tissue Kit was used to extract genomic DNA from EDTA blood for TCRB sequencing.

Details on this clone: There is no known antigen for this receptor. No base qualities exist here, and no much larger clone lies one base off it.

V was cut back by 5 bases and J by 7 bases, leaving a gap of 11 bases between them. From the cysteine through the phenylalanine, the CDR3 covers 12 amino acids. The CDR3 DNA has 36 bases and is translated from base 1. The germline V gene gives CDR1 as SGHTA and CDR2 as FQGNSA. Specimen: PBMCs, collected from a glioma patient whose treatment included an IDH1 peptide vaccine. This TCR was sampled from a middle-aged man with glioma. The rearrangement joined TRBV7-2 to TRBJ1-2; TRBD1 is a weak D gene call, 5 bases matching. CDR3 protein: CASSVQGSGYTF. In nucleotides, the sequence is TGTGCCAGCAGCGTTCAGGGTTCTGGCTACACCTTC. The variable domain in full, with residues beyond the CDR3 obtained from the reference TRBV7-2 and TRBJ1-2 genes, is GAGVSQSPSNKVTEKGKDVELRCDPISGHTALYWYRQSLGQGLEFLIYFQGNSAPDKSGLPSDRFSAERTGGSVSTLTIQRTQQEDSAVYLCASSVQGSGYTFGSGTRLTVV.